The source of this TCR beta chain is a study of blood T cell repertoires in COVID-19. Turning to the study itself: The samples span acute and convalescent COVID-19 from the United States, Italy and Spain. PBMCs, B-cell-depleted T cells, or T cells provided the cDNA or gDNA that made up the material.

Authors' data handling: From reference gene primer amplification, estimates of nucleated cell counts were derived. Measured with immunoSEQ multiplex PCR; TCRdb has only the in-frame clones, and not every one. The D gene and trimming were derived from the DNA, and the V and J assignments and clone size from that table. The sample contains some 42,000 clones, 90% of which appear only once. CDR3 length: 15 residues. Germline loops: CDR1 LNHNV, CDR2 YYDKDF (reference sequence). Trimming stripped 5 bases from V and 5 bases from J, with 16 bases between. Sample: peripheral blood. J is TRBJ1-5 and V is TRBV15, with D maybe TRBD1 (5 bases). The TCR originated in a man in his forties or fifties with active COVID-19. CDR3 region: CATSRGLEGDQPQHF. The CDR3 nucleotides are TGTGCCACCAGCCGGGGACTTGAAGGGGATCAGCCCCAGCATTTT.